The next 21 T cell receptor beta chains were all read from a single sample in a study of blood T cell repertoires in COVID-19 (TCRdb year 2020). The library was produced with the immunoSEQ multiplex PCR assay. The immuneACCESS repertoire file appears here via TCRdb, limited to in-frame rearrangements. These files lack a portion of the clones; in checked studies, under half of the deficit traces to unresolved V genes, and the cause of the others is not known. Within this sample are some 150,000 clones, with roughly 84% of them counted one time only. The ten biggest clones cover about 8% of the sample. Specimen: peripheral blood. These receptors originate from a human donor in a cohort sampled during active COVID-19.

The chain links TRBV6-5 to TRBJ2-3; weak D call: TRBD2 (7 bases). V lost 2 bases, J lost 6 bases, and 15 bases lay in between. Germline V gives CDR1 MNHEY, CDR2 SVGAGI. The CDR3 runs 15 residues. The CDR3 coding sequence is TGTGCCAGCAGTTACGATTGGGGGGGGCCGGATACGCAGTATTTT. Translated, it gives CASSYDWGGPDTQYF.

V usage is TRBV18 and J usage is TRBJ2-5; TRBD1 matches 7 bases. Germline assignment: CDR1 KGHSH and CDR2 LQKENI. The CDR3 has 15 amino acids. The ends lost 4 bases at V and 3 bases at J; junction bases unmatched: 8. This CDR3 reads CASSRTLGTEETQYF. In DNA form, the CDR3 reads TGTGCCAGCTCACGTACACTTGGGACAGAAGAGACCCAGTACTTC.

J is TRBJ2-3 and V is TRBV7-9, with 10 bases lining up with TRBD2. The CDR3 covers 18 residues. J lost 2 bases, V lost 1 base, and 9 bases had no gene match. The V gene's germline CDR1 is SEHNR and CDR2 FQNEAQ (reference sequence). As DNA, the CDR3 is TGTGCCAGCAGCTTAGTCCTAGCGGGGGACCCCCTCACAGATACGCAGTATTTT. Protein: CASSLVLAGDPLTDTQYF.

This chain connects TRBV5-1 to TRBJ2-5; 8 nucleotides match TRBD2. Germline-derived CDR1 and CDR2 are SGHRS and YFSETQ. V lost 0 bases and J lost 5; bases outside the gene matches: 6. The CDR3 totals 15 residues. The CDR3 DNA sequence: TGCGCCAGCAGCTTGGAGGGACTAGATGGTGAGACCCAGTACTTC. Translated, it gives CASSLEGLDGETQYF.

The gene calls are TRBV19 and TRBJ1-5, with D uncertain. The germline CDR1 and CDR2 sequences are LNHDA and SQIVND (reference sequence). The V gene lost 3 bases and the J gene lost 1 base, with 7 bases spanning the gap. The CDR3 covers 14 residues. The CDR3 coding sequence is TGTGCCAGTAGTATCTCTGGCAGCAATCAGCCCCAGCATTTT. This translates into CASSISGSNQPQHF. Drawing the rest from reference TRBV19 and TRBJ1-5, the complete variable domain is DGGITQSPKYLFRKEGQNVTLSCEQNLNHDAMYWYRQDPGQGLRLIYYSQIVNDFQKGDIAEGYSVSREKKESFPLTVTSAQKNPTAFYLCASSISGSNQPQHFGDGTRLSIL.

The J gene is TRBJ2-1, the V gene TRBV6-5; 9 bases are shared with TRBD2. The CDR3 spans 15 residues. V lost 7 bases, J lost 9 bases, and 13 bases stayed unmatched. The germline CDR1 and CDR2 sequences are MNHEY and SVGAGI. The CDR3 coding sequence is TGTGCCAGCACCTTAGCGGGGGCCGGGCGTCCTGAGCAGTTCTTC. Residues: CASTLAGAGRPEQFF.

This chain uses TRBV11-1 with TRBJ2-3; D gene unclear. The germline V gene encodes CDR1 SGHAT and CDR2 FQDESV (reference sequence). V was clipped by 3 bases and J by 6 bases, with 13 bases between them. The length of the CDR3 is 14 residues. The CDR3 coding sequence is TGTGCCAGCAGCTTGCCATCACTCGGGGATACGCAGTATTTT. This translates into CASSLPSLGDTQYF. The full variable domain, completed using reference TRBV11-1 and TRBJ2-3, is EAEVAQSPRYKITEKSQAVAFWCDPISGHATLYWYRQILGQGPELLVQFQDESVVDDSQLPKDRFSAERLKGVDSTLKIQPAELGDSAMYLCASSLPSLGDTQYFGPGTRLTVL.

This sequence joins TRBV19 and TRBJ2-2; D is uncertain. The CDR3 covers 15 residues. V was trimmed by 2 bases and J by 1 base, leaving 8 bases between them. Germline assignment: CDR1 LNHDA and CDR2 SQIVND (reference sequence). This CDR3 reads CASSIQAQNTGELFF. The CDR3 region has the DNA TGTGCCAGTAGTATACAGGCCCAGAACACCGGGGAGCTGTTTTTT.

The chain links TRBV18 to TRBJ1-1; 11 positions agree with TRBD1. CDR3 length: 16 residues. Per germline, CDR1 KGHSH and CDR2 LQKENI. The V and J ends lost 6 bases and 1 base, in that order; junction bases with no gene match: 7. The DNA for the CDR3 is TGTGCCAGCTCTGGACAGGGGGCTAACAGGAACACTGAAGCTTTCTTT. This sequence encodes CASSGQGANRNTEAFF. The full variable domain, completed using reference TRBV18 and TRBJ1-1, is NAGVMQNPRHLVRRRGQEARLRCSPMKGHSHVYWYRQLPEEGLKFMVYLQKENIIDESGMPKERFSAEFPKEGPSILRIQQVVRGDSAAYFCASSGQGANRNTEAFFGQGTRLTVV.

DNA for the CDR3: TGTGCCAGCAGCCCGGGACAGGGTGATGAAAAACTGTTTTTT. Residues: CASSPGQGDEKLFF. The chain employs TRBV7-9 and TRBJ1-4; 9 bases are shared with TRBD1. The V gene's germline CDR1 is SEHNR and CDR2 FQNEAQ (reference sequence). The ends lost 5 bases at V and 6 bases at J; junction bases unmatched: 4. The CDR3 has 14 residues.

The V call is TRBV25-1, the J call TRBJ1-2; D gene ambiguous. The V end lost 2 bases, the J end lost 4 bases, and 14 bases lay between the germline ends. The germline V gene has CDR1 MGHDK and CDR2 SYGVNS. The CDR3 totals 15 residues. CDR3 residues: CASSESGSPGYGYTF. As DNA, the CDR3 is TGTGCCAGCAGTGAAAGTGGATCCCCGGGCTATGGCTACACCTTC.

V gene TRBV12-5 combines with J gene TRBJ2-2; no reliable D call. Trimming removed 6 bases from V and 3 bases from J, with 23 bases in between. Germline V gene data show CDR1 as LGHNT and CDR2 as FRNRAP. The CDR3 covers 18 residues. This CDR3 is CASGLRDDTGTDTGELFF. The DNA of the CDR3 is TGTGCTAGTGGCCTACGAGACGACACTGGAACGGACACCGGGGAGCTGTTTTTT.

CDR3 DNA sequence: TGTGCCAGCAGCCCCAGGGGAGGGGCGCCCTACGAGCAGTACTTC. It is translated as CASSPRGGAPYEQYF. The chain employs TRBV5-4 and TRBJ2-7; possibly TRBD2 for D (7 bases). Germline V CDR1 and CDR2: SGHNT, YYREEE (reference sequence). This CDR3 is built from 15 residues. The ends were cut back, 4 bases at V and 2 bases at J, with 16 bases in the middle.

The rearrangement links TRBV4-1 to TRBJ1-6; D might be TRBD1 (6 bases). Per germline, CDR1 MGHRA and CDR2 YSYEKL. The CDR3 length is 16 residues. Trimming removed 4 bases from V and 7 bases from J, with 17 bases in between. The CDR3 DNA sequence: TGCGCCAGCAGCCTCCCCCCCAGGCAGGGGAATTCACCCCTCCACTTT. Residues: CASSLPPRQGNSPLHF.

The CDR3, as DNA: TGTGCCAGCAGTTTCCCAGGTCAGCCAGTAAACTATGGCTACACCTTC. It yields the protein CASSFPGQPVNYGYTF. The V call is TRBV28, the J call TRBJ1-2; D not resolved. CDR3 length equals 16 residues. Between the trimmed V and J ends, which lost 3 bases and 2 bases, there was a span of 16 bases. Germline CDR1 is MDHEN and CDR2 is SYDVKM.

This sequence joins TRBV24-1 and TRBJ2-1, with 7 bases matching TRBD2. Unmatched junction bases numbered 6, after V lost 5 bases and J lost 0 bases. This CDR3 spans 16 amino acids. Looked up from germline, CDR1 is KGHDR and CDR2 is SFDVKD. CDR3 sequence reads: CATSGSGASSYNEQFF. The CDR3 DNA follows: TGTGCCACCAGTGGAAGCGGGGCGAGCTCCTACAATGAGCAGTTCTTC.

The V and J genes are TRBV14 and TRBJ1-3; D is ambiguous. Trimming took 6 bases from V and 0 from J, leaving 9 bases between them. The length of the CDR3 is 14 residues. CDR1 SGHDN and CDR2 FVKESK come from the germline V gene. This CDR3 reads CASSRSGSGNTIYF. The DNA for the CDR3 is TGTGCCAGCAGTCGCTCGGGCTCTGGAAACACCATATATTTT.

The CDR3 is CASRTGVGEQYF. DNA for the CDR3: TGTGCCAGCAGGACAGGGGTCGGCGAGCAGTACTTC. This chain connects TRBV6-6 to TRBJ2-7; 8 bases map to TRBD1. CDR3 size: 12 residues. The ends lost 6 bases at V and 6 bases at J; junction bases unmatched: 4. Per germline, CDR1 MNHNY and CDR2 SVGAGI (reference sequence).

The rearrangement links TRBV7-2 to TRBJ1-6; D not resolved. This CDR3 comprises 11 residues. Trimming left V 1 base short and J 10 bases short, with 2 bases between. Germline V CDR1 and CDR2: SGHTA, FQGNSA. The CDR3 here is CASSLVSPLHF. The CDR3 nucleotides read TGTGCCAGCAGCTTAGTATCACCCCTCCACTTT.

V and J are TRBV5-1 and TRBJ2-1, with D uncertain. CDR1 is SGHRS, CDR2 YFSETQ, per germline. The CDR3 is made up of 11 amino acids. With 5 bases removed from V and 4 bases from J, the gap between germline ends came to 4 bases. CDR3 in DNA: TGCGCCAGCAGTCTATACAATGAGCAGTTCTTC. Its protein product is CASSLYNEQFF.

This sequence joins TRBV5-4 and TRBJ2-5; 7 nucleotides match TRBD1. CDR1 is SGHNT and CDR2 is YYREEE in the germline V gene (reference sequence). The CDR3 consists of 14 residues. Trimming cost V 4 bases and J 5 bases; bases outside gene matches: 8. CDR3 DNA: TGTGCCAGCAGCAACACTAGACAGGGTGAGACCCAGTACTTC. This codes for CASSNTRQGETQYF.